Presented here are 7 T cell receptor beta chains from one specimen sequenced in a study of CD8 T cells in ankylosing spondylitis. No antigens are known for them. In TCRdb, the 5' RACE reads were re-called with MiXCR into one record per CDR3 protein. The data show approximately 540,000 distinct CDR3 sequences, with about 13% seen just once and approximately 7% held by the top ten. Overall study findings and caveats: Made up of fewer than ten highly homologous variants, a TCR beta motif appeared characteristic of ankylosing spondylitis blood.

Sequenced sample: blood, either unsorted or a sorted T cell fraction (not recorded which). The receptors were gathered from a male donor with ankylosing spondylitis.

This clonotype was picked up one time. This chain links TRBV20-1 with TRBJ2-5; no clear D gene. V lost 3 bases and J lost 1, with 6 bases in between. Germline V lookup: CDR1 DFQATT, CDR2 SNEGSKA (reference sequence). The CDR3 length is 12 residues. CDR3 sequence: CSASFTQETQYF. For the CDR3, the DNA is TGCAGTGCTAGCTTCACCCAAGAGACCCAGTACTTC.

This clonotype was seen only a few times. The V call is TRBV3-1, the J call TRBJ2-7; possibly TRBD2 for D (6 bases). CDR3 length: 15 residues. The germline V and J ends were trimmed by 1 base and 3 bases, with 13 bases remaining between them. From germline, CDR1 is LGHDT and CDR2 YNNKEL (reference sequence). CDR3 nucleotides: TGTGCCAGCAGCCAAGCGGCGCTCGGGGGCTACGAGCAGTACTTC. This translates into CASSQAALGGYEQYF.

This clonotype was observed at least ten times. This chain uses TRBV5-1 with TRBJ1-1, with unresolved D. Germline CDR1 SGHRS, CDR2 YFSETQ. The CDR3 totals 14 residues. Trimming shortened V by 0 bases and J by 5 bases, and 11 bases separated the two germline ends. CDR3 sequence: CASSLVGVATEAFF. The DNA for the CDR3 is TGCGCCAGCAGCTTGGTCGGGGTTGCGACTGAAGCTTTCTTT.

This clonotype was recorded a few times. The chain couples TRBV12-3 or TRBV12-4 to TRBJ1-1; 7 bases map to TRBD1. The CDR3 extends over 17 amino acids. Germline trimming cut 1 base from V and 0 bases from J; bases unmatched to any gene: 8. The CDR3 region is CASSLVTGDLMNTEAFF. DNA of the CDR3: TGTGCCAGCAGTTTAGTAACAGGGGACTTAATGAACACTGAAGCTTTCTTT.

The sample holds a few counts of this clonotype. CDR3 in amino acids: CASSELDGTNYGYTF. DNA of the CDR3: TGTGCCAGCAGTGAATTGGACGGGACTAACTATGGCTACACCTTC. The chain recombines TRBV6-1 with TRBJ1-2; D is uncertain. The CDR3 sequence is 15 residues long. V shed 2 bases and J shed 0 bases, with 10 bases lying between them. CDR1 is MNHNS, CDR2 SASEGT, per germline.

The chain combines TRBV2 with TRBJ2-1; a weak D match, TRBD1 (5 bases). CDR3 length equals 19 residues. The V end was cut by 1 base, the J end by 12 bases, with 31 bases between. CDR1 is SNHLY, CDR2 FYNNEI, per germline. CDR3 sequence reads: CASSEGTPNYYNELVTQFF. The DNA of the CDR3 is TGTGCCAGCAGTGAAGGGACACCCAACTATTACAATGAGCTAGTAACGCAGTTCTTC.

This clonotype was recorded at least ten times. The chain is built from TRBV11-2 and TRBJ2-7, with D possibly called TRBD1 or TRBD2 (5 bases each). Germline CDR1 SGHAT, CDR2 FQNNGV. This CDR3 has 14 residues. Between the trimmed V and J ends, which lost 6 bases and 4 bases, there was a span of 16 bases. In DNA form, the CDR3 reads TGTGCCAGCAGTCTCCCGGGGCCAACTTACGAGCAGTACTTC. It is translated as CASSLPGPTYEQYF.